What follows describes a single TCR beta chain. Noted treatment: about 20 received Ad26.COV2.S at low or high dose, single or two shots; 5 received placebo; per-sample allocation not given. Collection of the samples took place on day 63 after the first injection of vaccine or placebo. An adult of 18-55 years in Boston served as donor. The data derive from a study of Ad26.COV2.S vaccination and SARS-CoV-2 variants. Study-level information: In the study, Ad26.COV2.S was injected intramuscularly once, or twice 56 days apart.

The protocol was immunoSEQ multiplex PCR, while the TCRdb copy is restricted to in-frame clones and leaves out a portion. Of 300,000 to 350,000 clones detected, under 90% appear once; the ten largest clones hold 5.5%. CDR1 is MNHEY, CDR2 SVGAGI, per germline. Losses at the gene ends were 6 bases for V and 1 base for J; bases not matched to a gene: 4. The CDR3 covers 15 residues. Sample: peripheral blood, taken in a trial of Ad26.COV2.S vaccine versus placebo. The source is a person between 18 and 65 years old who received the Ad26.COV2.S COVID-19 vaccine or a placebo. The genes are TRBV6-5 and TRBJ2-3; 10 bases are a match to TRBD2. CDR3 sequence reads: CASRPLAGGTDTQYF. The CDR3 DNA is TGTGCCAGCAGACCCCTAGCGGGGGGCACAGATACGCAGTATTTT.